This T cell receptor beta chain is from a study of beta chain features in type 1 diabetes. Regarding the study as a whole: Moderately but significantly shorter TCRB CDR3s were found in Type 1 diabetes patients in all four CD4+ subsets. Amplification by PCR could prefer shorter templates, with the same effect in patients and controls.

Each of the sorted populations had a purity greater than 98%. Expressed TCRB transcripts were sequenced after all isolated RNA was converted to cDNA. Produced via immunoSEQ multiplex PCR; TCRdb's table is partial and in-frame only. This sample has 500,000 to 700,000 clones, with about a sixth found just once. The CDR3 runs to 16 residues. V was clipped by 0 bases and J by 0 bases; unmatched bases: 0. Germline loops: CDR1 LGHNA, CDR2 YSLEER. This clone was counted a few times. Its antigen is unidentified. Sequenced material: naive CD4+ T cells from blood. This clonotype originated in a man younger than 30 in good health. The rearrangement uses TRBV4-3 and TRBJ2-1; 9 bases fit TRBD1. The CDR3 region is CASSQEGQGSYNEQFF. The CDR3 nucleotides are TGCGCCAGCAGCCAAGAGGGACAGGGCTCCTACAATGAGCAGTTCTTC.